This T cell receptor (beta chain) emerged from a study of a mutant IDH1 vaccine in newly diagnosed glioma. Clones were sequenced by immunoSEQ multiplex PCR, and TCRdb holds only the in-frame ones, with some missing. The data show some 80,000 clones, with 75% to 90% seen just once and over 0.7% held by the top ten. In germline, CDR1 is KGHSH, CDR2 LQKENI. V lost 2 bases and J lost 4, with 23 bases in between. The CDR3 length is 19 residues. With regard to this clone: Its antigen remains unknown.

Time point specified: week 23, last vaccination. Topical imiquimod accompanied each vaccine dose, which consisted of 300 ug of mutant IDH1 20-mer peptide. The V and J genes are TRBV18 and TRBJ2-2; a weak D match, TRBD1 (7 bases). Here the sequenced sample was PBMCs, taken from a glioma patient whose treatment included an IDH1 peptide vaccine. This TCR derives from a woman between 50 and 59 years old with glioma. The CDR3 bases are TGTGCCAGCTCACCAAGGCTAGCGCGAGGGGGCCTAGGCACCGGGGAGCTGTTTTTT. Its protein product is CASSPRLARGGLGTGELFF.